Presented here are 10 T cell receptor beta chains from one specimen sequenced in a study of control samples from healthy donors and cancer patients. Profiling relied on immunoSEQ multiplex PCR, and the TCRdb table lists in-frame clones only, not all of them. In the table there are 150,000 or so clones, around 94% of which are singletons. The sequencing input was PBMCs. The receptors were gathered from a man aged 55 to 70 with colorectal cancer.

The chain employs TRBV19 and TRBJ1-3, with D perhaps TRBD1 (5 bases). CDR1 is LNHDA, CDR2 SQIVND, per germline (reference sequence). Trimming pared 4 bases from V and 0 bases from J, leaving 16 bases between. CDR3 length: 17 residues. CDR3 residues: CASSRWGRQSSGNTIYF. CDR3 in DNA: TGTGCCAGTAGTAGGTGGGGAAGACAGTCCTCTGGAAACACCATATATTTT.

The chain couples TRBV2 to TRBJ1-5; possibly TRBD1 for D (6 bases). Per the germline V gene, CDR1 is SNHLY and CDR2 is FYNNEI. This CDR3 comprises 15 residues. The V and J ends lost 1 base and 2 bases respectively, with 9 bases between them. The CDR3 nucleotides are TGTGCCAGCAGTGAAGACAGGGCGCGCAATCAGCCCCAGCATTTT. Translated, it gives CASSEDRARNQPQHF.

V and J are TRBV9 and TRBJ1-2; 7 positions match TRBD1. In germline, CDR1 is SGDLS, CDR2 YYNGEE. After removal of 0 bases from V and 4 bases from J, the junction contained 9 bases not matched to a gene. This CDR3 comprises 16 residues. CDR3 amino acids: CASSVEGRGMGYGYTF. The CDR3 DNA is TGTGCCAGCAGCGTAGAGGGCAGGGGGATGGGCTATGGCTACACCTTC.

This chain uses TRBV27 with TRBJ1-1; a possible D gene is TRBD1 (6 bases). The CDR3 loop spans 11 amino acids. CDR1 MNHEY and CDR2 SMNVEV come from the germline V gene (reference sequence). V was clipped by 8 bases and J by 8 bases, with 12 bases between them. CDR3 bases: TGTGCCAGCCTCCAGGGGAGGGAAGCTTTCTTT. Translating gives CASLQGREAFF.

V is TRBV11-3 and J is TRBJ2-5; perhaps TRBD1 as D (6 bases). The V and J ends lost 5 bases and 0 bases respectively, with 10 bases between them. This CDR3 contains 14 residues. The germline V gene encodes CDR1 SGHNT and CDR2 YENEEA. The CDR3 loop is CASSPGQYQETQYF. The CDR3 coding sequence is TGTGCCAGCAGCCCGGGACAATACCAAGAGACCCAGTACTTC.

The chain combines TRBV14 with TRBJ1-3; D gene unclear. The V and J ends lost 1 base and 3 bases respectively, with 7 bases between them. Germline V gene lookup returns CDR1 SGHDN and CDR2 FVKESK. The CDR3 consists of 14 residues. Here the CDR3 reads CASSQVLGGNTIYF. CDR3 nucleotide sequence: TGTGCCAGCAGCCAAGTGCTGGGTGGAAACACCATATATTTT.

The chain recombines TRBV30 with TRBJ1-2; TRBD1 matches 7 bases. Unmatched junction bases numbered 17, after V lost 4 bases and J lost 6 bases. CDR3 length: 16 amino acids. Germline loops: CDR1 GTSNPN, CDR2 SVGIG (reference sequence). The CDR3 bases are TGTGCCTGGACTAACGGGAGGGGGCAGGCGTCGGATGGCTACACCTTC. It yields the protein CAWTNGRGQASDGYTF.

This clone was counted a single time. J is TRBJ1-1 and V is TRBV19; TRBD1 agrees at 7 bases. The CDR3 has 17 residues. V lost 0 bases to trimming and J lost 1 base; unmatched junction nucleotides: 8. Per the germline V gene, CDR1 is LNHDA and CDR2 is SQIVND (reference sequence). CDR3 coding DNA: TGTGCCAGTAGTATAGATAGTGCCACAGGGGCGAACACTGAAGCTTTCTTT. Protein product: CASSIDSATGANTEAFF.

The rearrangement joins TRBV3-1 (or the pseudogene TRBV3-2) to TRBJ2-3; D may be TRBD1 (6 bases). Germline CDR1 and CDR2: LGHDT and YNNKEL (reference sequence). This CDR3 is built from 14 residues. Trimming cost V 4 bases and J 4 bases, with 12 bases left between them. The CDR3 DNA follows: TGTGCCAGCAGCCGCGGACAGATGGCAGATACGCAGTATTTT. This sequence encodes CASSRGQMADTQYF.

V is TRBV5-5 and J is TRBJ1-5; D is unclear. CDR1 and CDR2 (germline): SGHKS, YYEKEE (reference sequence). The CDR3 covers 12 residues. The V and J ends lost 0 bases and 5 bases respectively, with 3 bases between them. CDR3 loop: CASSLGDQPQHF. In DNA form, the CDR3 reads TGTGCCAGCAGCTTGGGGGATCAGCCCCAGCATTTT. The full variable domain, with the rest looked up from reference TRBV5-5 and TRBJ1-5, is DAGVTQSPTHLIKTRGQQVTLRCSPISGHKSVSWYQQVLGQGPQFIFQYYEKEERGRGNFPDRFSARQFPNYSSELNVNALLLGDSALYLCASSLGDQPQHFGDGTRLSIL.